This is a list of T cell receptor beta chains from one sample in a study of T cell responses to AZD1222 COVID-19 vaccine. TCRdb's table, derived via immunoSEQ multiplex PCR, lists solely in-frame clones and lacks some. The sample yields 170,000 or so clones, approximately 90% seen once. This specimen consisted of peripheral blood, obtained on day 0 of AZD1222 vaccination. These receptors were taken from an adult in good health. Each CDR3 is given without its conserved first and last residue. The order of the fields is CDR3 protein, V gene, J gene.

ASSSQGARGEKLF,TRBV27,TRBJ1-4
ASSLYGLAGGDPYEQY,TRBV5-1,TRBJ2-7
ATSDLLGDQETQY,TRBV24-1,TRBJ2-5
ASSPTGGGADTQY,TRBV28,TRBJ2-3
ARSSGRLARYEQY,TRBV5-3,TRBJ2-7
ASSLMDTGELF,TRBV7-3,TRBJ2-2
ASSQQGYNQPQH,TRBV3-1/TRBV3-2,TRBJ1-5
ASSQEGPATNTEAF,TRBV4-3,TRBJ1-1
ASSDTAGSAKNIQY,TRBV4-1,TRBJ2-4
ASSQGGIGTGGGNTIY,TRBV4-2,TRBJ1-3
ASTLGGGKTEAF,TRBV5-1,TRBJ1-1
ASRSTGGFYGYT,TRBV6-5,TRBJ1-2
ASSEDPGGKAF,TRBV2,TRBJ1-1
ATMNEKLF,TRBV28,TRBJ1-4
ASSLWFARENSPLH,TRBV7-3,TRBJ1-6